The 32 T cell receptor beta chains given below trace back to one sample, sequenced in a study of beta chain features in type 1 diabetes (dated by TCRdb to the late 2010s). Antigens for these TCRs are unknown. Library generation was performed with the immunoSEQ multiplex PCR assay. The entire isolated RNA was reverse transcribed using the High Capacity cDNA Reverse Transcription Kit, and thus expressed TCRB transcripts were sequenced. The source is immuneACCESS, and TCRdb retained only in-frame sequences with V and J called. Part of the clones is not carried over; for the studies checked, unresolved V genes explain less than half of this, and the remainder is unexplained. The sample has some 240,000 clones on record, 15% to 20% of them singletons. The top ten hold about 0.085% of the sample. What the work shows at the level of the full study, not this receptor alone: Type 1 diabetes patients showed a moderate but significant shortening of TCRB CDR3 length in all four CD4+ subsets.

Sequencing was done on a sample of naive CD4+ T cells from blood. Taken with the paper, the label for cell subset or site translates to: true naive CD4+ T cells. All receptors derive from a man aged 30-40 years with type 1 diabetes.

The genes are TRBV7-9 and TRBJ2-7; D perhaps matches TRBD1 (6 bases). V was pared by 2 bases and J by 5 bases, with 10 bases between. The CDR3 is 13 amino acids. CDR1 SEHNR and CDR2 FQNEAQ come from the germline V gene (reference sequence). CDR3 region: CASSLWGTHEQYF. In DNA, the CDR3 is TGTGCCAGCAGCTTATGGGGGACACACGAGCAGTACTTC.

The rearrangement uses TRBV20-1 and TRBJ2-1; D is unclear. CDR3 length equals 10 residues. CDR1 DFQATT and CDR2 SNEGSKA come from the germline V gene (reference sequence). Between the trimmed V and J ends, which lost 6 bases and 9 bases, there was a span of 9 bases. CDR3 bases: TGCAGTGCGAAGAGGTTTGAGCAGTTCTTC. It translates to CSAKRFEQFF.

The genes are TRBV29-1 and TRBJ2-5; D possibly uses TRBD1 or TRBD2 (6 bases each). Germline CDR1 SQVTM, CDR2 ANQGSEA. The length of the CDR3 is 15 residues. The germline V and J ends were trimmed by 7 bases and 1 base, with 19 bases remaining between them. CDR3 in DNA: TGCAGCGCCGAAGGGGGGTCGGGGGTCCAAGAGACCCAGTACTTC. Translated: CSAEGGSGVQETQYF.

The rearrangement joins TRBV18 to TRBJ2-5, with a tentative D call TRBD1 (5 bases). CDR3 length equals 13 residues. Trimming shortened V by 6 bases and J by 1 base, and 9 bases separated the two germline ends. The germline CDR1 and CDR2 sequences are KGHSH and LQKENI. In DNA, the CDR3 is TGTGCCAGCTCCCGACAGACCCAAGAGACCCAGTACTTC. It yields the protein CASSRQTQETQYF. The full variable domain, with the rest looked up from reference TRBV18 and TRBJ2-5, is NAGVMQNPRHLVRRRGQEARLRCSPMKGHSHVYWYRQLPEEGLKFMVYLQKENIIDESGMPKERFSAEFPKEGPSILRIQQVVRGDSAAYFCASSRQTQETQYFGPGTRLLVL.

The V and J genes are TRBV7-2 and TRBJ2-1; D gene unclear. From germline, CDR1 is SGHTA and CDR2 FQGNSA. The CDR3 covers 14 residues. V gave up 0 bases and J gave up 3 bases, with 6 bases separating them. In nucleotides, the CDR3 is TGTGCCAGCAGCTTAGCGCGCATCTACAATGAGCAGTTCTTC. Translating it yields CASSLARIYNEQFF.

This clone was seen more than once but under ten times. V and J are TRBV5-1 and TRBJ2-2, with 7 bases fitting TRBD1. The CDR3 sequence is 16 residues long. From germline, CDR1 is SGHRS and CDR2 YFSETQ. The V segment lost 4 bases and the J segment 0 bases; nucleotides outside the gene matches: 6. CDR3 loop: CASSEGTVSNTGELFF. CDR3 nucleotides: TGCGCCAGCAGCGAGGGGACAGTCTCGAACACCGGGGAGCTGTTTTTT.

The chain couples TRBV18 to TRBJ2-7; D might be TRBD1 (6 bases). The CDR3 spans 14 residues. Trimming pared 3 bases from V and 5 bases from J, leaving 14 bases between. The germline gives CDR1 KGHSH, CDR2 LQKENI. CDR3: CASSPNTGSNEQYF. The CDR3 DNA sequence: TGTGCCAGCTCACCCAATACAGGGTCAAACGAGCAGTACTTC.

This clone was counted between two and nine times. Other DNA sequences from this sample encode an identical CDR3 as well. The DNA of the CDR3 is TGTGCCAGCAGCCGGGGCCTACAAGAGACCCAGTACTTC. Its translation is CASSRGLQETQYF. The chain uses TRBV14 and TRBJ2-5, with D tentatively TRBD1 (5 bases). Per germline, CDR1 SGHDN and CDR2 FVKESK. CDR3 length: 13 residues. The germline V and J ends were trimmed by 4 bases and 2 bases, with 8 bases remaining between them.

The chain couples TRBV6-5 to TRBJ2-3; D remains ambiguous. In germline, CDR1 is MNHEY, CDR2 SVGAGI. Trimming removed 8 bases at V and 1 base at J, with 10 bases between. The CDR3 runs to 13 residues. CDR3 in amino acids: CASGGLRTDTQYF. CDR3 nucleotide sequence: TGTGCCAGCGGCGGCCTGCGCACAGATACGCAGTATTTT.

This clone has only a few counts. The chain uses TRBV5-1 and TRBJ1-5, with 7 bases identical to TRBD1. Germline values: CDR1 SGHRS, CDR2 YFSETQ. The junction had 8 bases not matched to a gene; V was cut back by 7 bases and J by 4 bases. This CDR3 has 14 residues. CDR3 loop: CASSRDSSNQPQHF. For the CDR3, the DNA is TGCGCCAGCTCCAGGGACAGTTCTAATCAGCCCCAGCATTTT.

In its sample, this clone was seen a few times. The CDR3, as DNA: TGCAGCGTAGGACTAGCGGGGGATACGCAGTATTTT. The encoded protein is CSVGLAGDTQYF. V gene TRBV29-1 combines with J gene TRBJ2-3, with 12 bases that match TRBD2. Germline V gives CDR1 SQVTM, CDR2 ANQGSEA. The trim removed 6 bases at V and 6 bases at J, leaving 1 base unmatched. The CDR3 runs to 12 residues.

This clone was observed a few times. The same CDR3 can be traced to other DNA sequences in this sample. The rearrangement joins TRBV30 to TRBJ1-5; 7 bases are a match to TRBD1. There are 14 residues in the CDR3. Germline V lookup: CDR1 GTSNPN, CDR2 SVGIG (reference sequence). The J segment lost 1 base and the V segment lost 0 bases, leaving 0 bases of the junction unmatched. The CDR3 sequence: CAWSVQGSNQPQHF. For the CDR3, the DNA is TGTGCCTGGAGTGTACAGGGGAGCAATCAGCCCCAGCATTTT. Together with reference TRBV30 and TRBJ1-5, the CDR3 gives the full variable domain: SQTIHQWPATLVQPVGSPLSLECTVEGTSNPNLYWYRQAAGRGLQLLFYSVGIGQISSEVPQNLSASRPQDRQFILSSKKLLLSDSGFYLCAWSVQGSNQPQHFGDGTRLSIL.

This clone appeared a few times. The rearrangement uses TRBV29-1 and TRBJ2-1, with D possibly TRBD1 on 6 matching bases. The germline gives CDR1 SQVTM, CDR2 ANQGSEA. The V and J ends lost 3 bases and 7 bases respectively, with 16 bases between them. The CDR3 extends over 14 amino acids. The CDR3 sequence is CSVDSRGRGNEQFF. For the CDR3, the DNA is TGCAGCGTTGACTCCAGGGGAAGAGGAAATGAGCAGTTCTTC.

This rearrangement joins TRBV7-2 to TRBJ2-7, with 13 bases fitting TRBD2. Germline trimming cut 4 bases from V and 4 bases from J; bases unmatched to any gene: 7. The CDR3 is made up of 16 amino acids. The germline V gene encodes CDR1 SGHTA and CDR2 FQGNSA. The CDR3 loop reads CASSSRTSGSRYEQYF. The CDR3 region has the DNA TGTGCCAGCAGCTCCCGGACTAGCGGGAGTAGGTACGAGCAGTACTTC.

The chain recombines TRBV27 with TRBJ1-2; TRBD1 aligns across 7 bases. CDR3 length: 13 residues. Per the germline V gene, CDR1 is MNHEY and CDR2 is SMNVEV (reference sequence). V shed 7 bases, J shed 2 bases, and the junction held 4 bases outside the gene matches. The CDR3 DNA is TGTGCCAGCACCAGGGACAGAAACTATGGCTACACCTTC. The encoded protein is CASTRDRNYGYTF.

Only a few counts were recorded for this clone. This chain joins TRBV30 and TRBJ2-3; D is undetermined. The CDR3 is 12 amino acids. Germline V gene sequence: CDR1 GTSNPN, CDR2 SVGIG (reference sequence). V gave up 3 bases and J gave up 6 bases, with 10 bases separating them. The CDR3 spells CAWRMNGDTQYF. Here the CDR3 DNA reads TGTGCCTGGAGAATGAACGGGGATACGCAGTATTTT.

The chain combines TRBV30 with TRBJ2-7; TRBD1 aligns across 8 bases. Looked up from germline, CDR1 is GTSNPN and CDR2 is SVGIG (reference sequence). There are 13 residues in the CDR3. V shed 4 bases, J shed 6 bases, and the junction held 8 bases outside the gene matches. The CDR3 loop reads CAWTRTGFGEQYF. Written as DNA, the CDR3 is TGTGCCTGGACCCGGACAGGGTTCGGCGAGCAGTACTTC.

In this sample, this clone turned up a few times. The CDR3 bases are TGTGCCAGCAGCTTTGCGGGAGATCGGGAGACCCAGTACTTC. This gives the protein CASSFAGDRETQYF. The gene calls are TRBV7-8 and TRBJ2-5, with TRBD2 identical over 7 bases. This CDR3 spans 14 amino acids. V shed 3 bases, J shed 5 bases, and the junction held 6 bases outside the gene matches. Germline V gives CDR1 SGHVS, CDR2 FQNEAQ.

In its sample, this clone was seen a few times. This sequence joins TRBV2 and TRBJ2-6, with D tentatively TRBD1 (5 bases). The V and J ends lost 6 bases and 2 bases respectively, with 11 bases between them. The CDR3 extends over 15 amino acids. The germline gives CDR1 SNHLY, CDR2 FYNNEI. CDR3 in amino acids: CASSPQDTGANVLTF. Here the CDR3 DNA reads TGTGCCAGCAGCCCACAGGATACTGGGGCCAACGTCCTGACTTTC.

This chain uses TRBV25-1 with TRBJ1-5; no clear D. CDR1 is MGHDK, CDR2 SYGVNS, per germline. CDR3 length equals 13 residues. Trimming removed 6 bases from V and 1 base from J, with 7 bases in between. The CDR3 DNA reads as TGTGCCAGCAGGGGCTACAGCAATCAGCCCCAGCATTTT. Its translation is CASRGYSNQPQHF.

There are a few counts of this clone. This sequence joins TRBV29-1 and TRBJ1-5, with D possibly being TRBD1 (5 bases). CDR3 size: 14 residues. Trimming removed 6 bases from V and 5 bases from J, with 17 bases in between. The germline V gene encodes CDR1 SQVTM and CDR2 ANQGSEA. This CDR3 is CSVTRPGADQPQHF. In nucleotides, the CDR3 is TGCAGCGTCACCCGGCCCGGGGCGGATCAGCCCCAGCATTTT.

The chain links TRBV7-2 to TRBJ1-5; D is possibly TRBD1 (6 bases). Germline V CDR1 and CDR2: SGHTA, FQGNSA. The CDR3 is made up of 14 amino acids. V lost 5 bases to trimming and J lost 0 bases, with 8 bases between them. CDR3 loop: CASSVQGSNQPQHF. The CDR3 nucleotides are TGTGCCAGCAGCGTACAGGGTAGCAATCAGCCCCAGCATTTT.

This chain uses TRBV21-1 with TRBJ2-3; the D segment call TRBD2 is taken from the table without a DNA check. TRBV21-1 is noted as a pseudogene. The CDR3 has 13 residues. CDR3 in amino acids: CASIIGGTDTQYF. The CDR3 DNA sequence: TGTGCCAGCATCATCGGGGGAACAGATACGCAGTATTTT.

CDR3: CASSLSSASGRDTQYF. CDR3 nucleotides: TGTGCCAGCAGCTTATCATCTGCTAGCGGGAGGGATACGCAGTATTTT. J is TRBJ2-3 and V is TRBV7-2, with 11 bases that match TRBD2. The trim removed 2 bases at V and 6 bases at J, leaving 7 bases unmatched. Germline V gene lookup returns CDR1 SGHTA and CDR2 FQGNSA. The length of the CDR3 is 16 residues. The whole variable domain, filled in from reference TRBV7-2 and TRBJ2-3, reads GAGVSQSPSNKVTEKGKDVELRCDPISGHTALYWYRQSLGQGLEFLIYFQGNSAPDKSGLPSDRFSAERTGGSVSTLTIQRTQQEDSAVYLCASSLSSASGRDTQYFGPGTRLTVL.

This clone was counted only a few times. The chain is built from TRBV28 and TRBJ2-5, with D possibly TRBD2 on 7 matching bases. V lost 6 bases and J 4 bases, leaving 15 bases between the germline ends. This CDR3 has 14 amino acids. Germline CDR1 MDHEN, CDR2 SYDVKM. CDR3 nucleotide sequence: TGTGCCAGCAGGGGACGGGGGGCTGGAGAGACCCAGTACTTC. This translates into CASRGRGAGETQYF.

This clone appeared a few times. The V call is TRBV18, the J call TRBJ2-7, with a tentative D call TRBD2 (6 bases). V was trimmed by 3 bases and J by 1 base, leaving 10 bases between them. There are 14 residues in the CDR3. Germline V CDR1 and CDR2: KGHSH, LQKENI. DNA of the CDR3: TGTGCCAGCTCACCCCTGGGACTGTCCTACGAGCAGTACTTC. This codes for CASSPLGLSYEQYF.

The chain links TRBV30 to TRBJ2-5; maybe TRBD1 (6 bases). The end of the DNA aligns better with TRBJ2-7, so the J call may be wrong. The length of the CDR3 is 12 residues. Germline V gene data show CDR1 as GTSNPN and CDR2 as SVGIG (reference sequence). CDR3: CAWSPQGYEQYF. The DNA for the CDR3 is TGTGCCTGGAGTCCACAGGGCTACGAGCAGTACTTC.

This clone was counted a few times. The chain employs TRBV28 and TRBJ1-4; 12 nucleotides match TRBD1. In germline, CDR1 is MDHEN, CDR2 SYDVKM. The V gene end was trimmed by 6 bases and the J gene end by 7 bases; junction bases not matched to a gene: 3. CDR3 length equals 14 residues. Written as DNA, the CDR3 is TGTGCCAGCAGCCCGGGACAGGGGGCTGAAAAACTGTTTTTT. This codes for CASSPGQGAEKLFF.

The chain joins TRBV5-1 to TRBJ2-3, with 12 positions matching TRBD2. Germline-derived CDR1 and CDR2 are SGHRS and YFSETQ. V lost 0 bases and J lost 3; bases outside the gene matches: 2. There are 16 residues in the CDR3. The CDR3 protein is CASSLGLAGATDTQYF. CDR3 coding DNA: TGCGCCAGCAGCTTGGGACTAGCGGGAGCTACAGATACGCAGTATTTT.

The chain recombines TRBV28 with TRBJ1-1; D is unclear. V shed 7 bases and J shed 1 base, with 7 bases lying between them. Germline values: CDR1 MDHEN, CDR2 SYDVKM. CDR3 length: 12 residues. Here the CDR3 reads CASKGGNTEAFF. The CDR3 bases are TGTGCCAGCAAAGGAGGGAACACTGAAGCTTTCTTT.

The gene calls are TRBV5-4 and TRBJ2-7; the D call may be TRBD1 or TRBD2 (7 bases each). The V end was cut by 4 bases, the J end by 6 bases, with 14 bases between. CDR1 and CDR2 from the germline V gene are SGHNT and YYREEE (reference sequence). The CDR3 has 13 amino acids. CDR3 sequence (DNA): TGTGCCAGCAGCCAGCAGGGGGGGAGCGAGCAGTACTTC. Protein: CASSQQGGSEQYF. The full variable domain, its missing parts supplied by reference TRBV5-4 and TRBJ2-7, is ETGVTQSPTHLIKTRGQQVTLRCSSQSGHNTVSWYQQALGQGPQFIFQYYREEENGRGNFPPRFSGLQFPNYSSELNVNALELDDSALYLCASSQQGGSEQYFGPGTRLTVT.

The rearrangement links TRBV18 to TRBJ1-1, with TRBD1 identical over 10 bases. The CDR3 is 16 amino acids. Looked up from germline, CDR1 is KGHSH and CDR2 is LQKENI. V shed 6 bases, J shed 4 bases, and the junction held 11 bases outside the gene matches. The CDR3: CASSPGTGAGSTEAFF. CDR3 nucleotides: TGTGCCAGCTCCCCAGGGACAGGGGCTGGGAGCACTGAAGCTTTCTTT.